A single sample is the source of the 16 T cell receptor beta chains below, sequenced in a study of T cell responses to AZD1222 COVID-19 vaccine (dated by TCRdb to the early 2020s). Explained via the paper, the time point label denotes: baseline before first vaccination. The treatment or condition label on this specimen signifies: meningococcal conjugate vaccine given as trial control. The protocol used for the library was the immunoSEQ multiplex PCR assay. TCRdb limited this immuneACCESS table to in-frame rearrangements with V and J called. A share of clones is missing; checked studies link under half to unresolved V genes, and the rest is unexplained. The sample has about 50,000 clones on record, around 85% of them singletons. The top ten constitute 15% to 20% of the sample. The material was peripheral blood, obtained on day 0 of MenACWY control vaccination. These receptors were obtained from an adult in good health.

The CDR3 here is CATSDSSGRALNEQFF. The CDR3 DNA reads TGTGCCACCAGTGATTCGAGCGGGAGGGCCCTCAATGAGCAGTTCTTC. This chain joins TRBV24-1 and TRBJ2-1; 10 bases are a match to TRBD2. Germline V lookup: CDR1 KGHDR, CDR2 SFDVKD. This CDR3 region has 16 residues. V was pared by 2 bases and J by 6 bases, with 6 bases of the junction left unmatched.

This rearrangement joins TRBV5-5 to TRBJ1-5; the D is unclear. The germline V gene encodes CDR1 SGHKS and CDR2 YYEKEE (reference sequence). The ends were cut back, 0 bases at V and 9 bases at J, with 13 bases in the middle. This CDR3 region has 14 residues. CDR3 bases: TGTGCCAGCAGCTTGGACGTGGTGTGGGGGCCCCAGCATTTT. Encoded protein: CASSLDVVWGPQHF.

The CDR3 region is CASSGWGVSFSYEQYF. DNA of the CDR3: TGTGCCAGCAGTGGGTGGGGGGTAAGTTTCTCCTACGAGCAGTACTTC. The V and J genes are TRBV2 and TRBJ2-7, with D possibly matching TRBD2 (6 bases). CDR1 SNHLY and CDR2 FYNNEI come from the germline V gene. Trimming left V 4 bases short and J 0 bases short, with 16 bases between. This CDR3 has 16 residues.

V gene TRBV28 combines with J gene TRBJ2-1; 8 nucleotides agree with TRBD2. Losses at the gene ends were 6 bases for V and 0 bases for J; bases not matched to a gene: 10. This CDR3 comprises 17 residues. Looked up from germline, CDR1 is MDHEN and CDR2 is SYDVKM. The CDR3 sequence is CASRSTSGVRSYNEQFF. The CDR3 DNA follows: TGTGCCAGCAGGTCTACTAGCGGTGTACGCTCCTACAATGAGCAGTTCTTC.

The chain has TRBV27 and TRBJ2-3, with TRBD1 as a possible D gene (8 bases). CDR3 length: 16 residues. Germline CDR1 MNHEY, CDR2 SMNVEV (reference sequence). V was pared by 2 bases and J by 8 bases, with 20 bases between. The CDR3 loop reads CASSLRWQGASGTQYF. The CDR3 coding sequence is TGTGCCAGCAGTTTAAGGTGGCAGGGGGCTAGCGGTACGCAGTATTTT.

The rearrangement uses TRBV23-1 and TRBJ1-1; no clear D gene. TRBV23-1 is annotated as an ORF whose role is uncertain. Between the trimmed V and J ends, which lost 3 bases and 2 bases, there was a span of 16 bases. This CDR3 is built from 16 residues. The CDR3 DNA is TGCGCCAGCAGTCATCCCCCAGGTCGGCCAAACACTGAAGCTTTCTTT. It yields the protein CASSHPPGRPNTEAFF.

V and J are TRBV6-5 and TRBJ2-1, with 8 bases lining up with TRBD2. This CDR3 is 12 amino acids long. The J segment lost 9 bases and the V segment lost 6 bases, leaving 4 bases of the junction unmatched. The V gene's germline CDR1 is MNHEY and CDR2 SVGAGI. DNA for the CDR3: TGTGCCAGCAGCCACCGGGGGGGTGAGCAGTTCTTC. Encoded protein: CASSHRGGEQFF.

This chain links TRBV21-1 with TRBJ1-5; no check of the table's D call, TRBD1, against the DNA was made. TRBV21-1 is listed as a pseudogene. There are 15 residues in the CDR3. In nucleotides, the CDR3 is TGTGCCAGCACCGAAACGGACAGAATCAATCAGCCCCAGCATTTT. Amino acids: CASTETDRINQPQHF.

About this clone: One junction end disagrees with the germline gene, perhaps due to a read error. The chain combines TRBV5-1 with TRBJ2-1; no clear D. CDR3 length equals 14 residues. In germline, CDR1 is SGHRS, CDR2 YFSETQ. CDR3 coding DNA: TGCGCCAGCAGCGTTGAACCCTCCGACAATGAGCAGTTCTTC. Its protein product is CASSVEPSDNEQFF.

This clone was found once. CDR3 loop: CASSPGLAGAAEQYF. Here the CDR3 DNA reads TGCGCCAGCAGCCCCGGACTAGCGGGAGCCGCCGAGCAGTACTTC. This chain joins TRBV4-1 and TRBJ2-7; TRBD2 aligns across 13 bases. This CDR3 comprises 15 residues. Germline CDR1 MGHRA, CDR2 YSYEKL. V lost 4 bases, J lost 6 bases, and 6 bases stayed unmatched.

V and J are TRBV18 and TRBJ2-5; 7 bases line up with TRBD1. Trimming removed 3 bases from V and 2 bases from J; junction bases left unmatched: 3. There are 14 residues in the CDR3. In germline, CDR1 is KGHSH, CDR2 LQKENI. The chain's CDR3 is CASSPRDRQETQYF. The CDR3 DNA reads TGTGCCAGCTCACCTAGGGACAGACAAGAGACCCAGTACTTC. Combining the CDR3 with reference TRBV18 and TRBJ2-5 gives the whole variable domain NAGVMQNPRHLVRRRGQEARLRCSPMKGHSHVYWYRQLPEEGLKFMVYLQKENIIDESGMPKERFSAEFPKEGPSILRIQQVVRGDSAAYFCASSPRDRQETQYFGPGTRLLVL.

This clone was counted a few times. This rearrangement joins TRBV9 to TRBJ2-1; 7 nucleotides align to TRBD1. Trimming cost V 4 bases and J 0 bases; bases outside gene matches: 4. Germline V gene lookup returns CDR1 SGDLS and CDR2 YYNGEE. The CDR3 loop spans 15 amino acids. DNA for the CDR3: TGTGCCAGCAGCATGACAGGGAGCTCCTACAATGAGCAGTTCTTC. Protein: CASSMTGSSYNEQFF.

Only a few counts were recorded for this clone. V is TRBV9 and J is TRBJ1-4; maybe TRBD1 (5 bases). Germline-derived CDR1 and CDR2 are SGDLS and YYNGEE. This CDR3 has 14 residues. Trimming pared 4 bases from V and 7 bases from J, leaving 14 bases between. The CDR3: CASSQGLGVEKLFF. The CDR3 DNA is TGTGCCAGCAGCCAGGGACTCGGAGTTGAAAAACTGTTTTTT.

The V call is TRBV6-6, the J call TRBJ2-1, with 12 positions matching TRBD2. Germline V gene sequence: CDR1 MNHNY, CDR2 SVGAGI (reference sequence). This CDR3 region has 17 residues. The V and J ends lost 5 bases and 8 bases, in that order; junction bases with no gene match: 13. CDR3 in amino acids: CASSRPTTSGRLDEQFF. The CDR3 DNA reads as TGTGCCAGCAGTCGCCCGACGACTAGCGGGAGATTGGATGAGCAGTTCTTC.

This chain joins TRBV11-2 and TRBJ1-1; D remains ambiguous. This CDR3 is built from 14 residues. Germline V CDR1 and CDR2: SGHAT, FQNNGV. V was trimmed by 1 base and J by 1 base, leaving 7 bases between them. The CDR3 coding sequence is TGTGCCAGCAGCTTAGCACGTACGAACACTGAAGCTTTCTTT. It translates to CASSLARTNTEAFF. Filled out from reference TRBV11-2 and TRBJ1-1, the complete variable domain reads EAGVAQSPRYKIIEKRQSVAFWCNPISGHATLYWYQQILGQGPKLLIQFQNNGVVDDSQLPKDRFSAERLKGVDSTLKIQPAKLEDSAVYLCASSLARTNTEAFFGQGTRLTVV.

This clone was observed a few times. The V call is TRBV6-4, the J call TRBJ2-3; the match to TRBD1 covers 9 bases. The CDR3 sequence is 15 residues long. Germline values: CDR1 MRHNA, CDR2 SNTAGT. The trim removed 2 bases at V and 0 bases at J, leaving 0 bases unmatched. CDR3 protein: CASSDGQGSTDTQYF. The CDR3 DNA reads TGTGCCAGCAGTGACGGACAGGGGAGCACAGATACGCAGTATTTT.